This T cell receptor beta chain was profiled in a study of OX40 agonist ivuxolimab in advanced cancers. Study as a whole: Patients received the agonistic anti-OX40 (CD134) antibody ivuxolimab.

To note about this clone: What it recognizes is unknown.

Study-wide findings and caveats: The 0.1-3.0 mg/kg partial responders had among the lowest clonal expansion. Low normalized T-cell clonal expansion was also seen in some nonresponders. The antigens recognized by the expanded peripheral T cells, that is their antigen specificity, were not determined.

The data were produced by immunoSEQ multiplex PCR, yet TCRdb's version contains in-frame clones alone and is incomplete. The sample has 40,000 to 45,000 clones, over 65% seen once. The V end lost 6 bases, the J end lost 1 base, and 9 bases lay between the germline ends. CDR1 is SGHTA and CDR2 is FQGTGA in the germline V gene. This CDR3 region has 14 residues. This sample comprised CD4+ or CD8+ T cells sorted from blood, obtained in a trial of the OX40 agonist ivuxolimab. This clonotype was sampled from an adult with an advanced solid tumor such as melanoma, head and neck, liver or kidney cancer. This rearrangement joins TRBV7-3 to TRBJ2-2; no firm D call. CDR3 protein: CASRPDQNTGELFF. The CDR3 bases are TGTGCCAGCAGACCCGACCAGAACACCGGGGAGCTGTTTTTT.